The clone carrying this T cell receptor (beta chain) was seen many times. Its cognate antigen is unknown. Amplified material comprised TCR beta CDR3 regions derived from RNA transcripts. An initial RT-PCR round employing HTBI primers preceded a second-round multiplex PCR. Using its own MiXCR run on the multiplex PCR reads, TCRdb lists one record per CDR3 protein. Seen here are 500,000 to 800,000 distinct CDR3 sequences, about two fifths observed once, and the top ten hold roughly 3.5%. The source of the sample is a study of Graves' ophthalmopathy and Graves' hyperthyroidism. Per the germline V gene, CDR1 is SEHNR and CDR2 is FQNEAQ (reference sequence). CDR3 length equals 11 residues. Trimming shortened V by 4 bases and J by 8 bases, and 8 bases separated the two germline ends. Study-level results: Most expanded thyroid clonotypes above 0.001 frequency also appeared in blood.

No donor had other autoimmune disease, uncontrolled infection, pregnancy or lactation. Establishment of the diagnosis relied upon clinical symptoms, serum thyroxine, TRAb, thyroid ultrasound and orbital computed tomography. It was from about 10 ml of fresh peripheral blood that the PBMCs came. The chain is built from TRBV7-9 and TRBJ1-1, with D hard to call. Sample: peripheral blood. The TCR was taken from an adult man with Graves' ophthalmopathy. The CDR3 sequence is CASSSLAEAFF. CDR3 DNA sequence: TGTGCCAGCAGCTCCCTGGCAGAAGCTTTCTTT.